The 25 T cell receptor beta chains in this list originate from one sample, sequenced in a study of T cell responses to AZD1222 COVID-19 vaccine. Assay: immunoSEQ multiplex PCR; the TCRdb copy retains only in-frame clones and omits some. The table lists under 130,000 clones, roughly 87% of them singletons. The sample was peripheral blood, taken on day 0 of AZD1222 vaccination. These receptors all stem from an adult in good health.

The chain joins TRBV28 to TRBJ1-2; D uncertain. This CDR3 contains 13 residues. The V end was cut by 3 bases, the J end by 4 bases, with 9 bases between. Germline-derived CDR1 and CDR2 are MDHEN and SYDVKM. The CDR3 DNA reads TGTGCCAGCAGTTTGGGCAGGTTCTATGGCTACACCTTC. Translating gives CASSLGRFYGYTF.

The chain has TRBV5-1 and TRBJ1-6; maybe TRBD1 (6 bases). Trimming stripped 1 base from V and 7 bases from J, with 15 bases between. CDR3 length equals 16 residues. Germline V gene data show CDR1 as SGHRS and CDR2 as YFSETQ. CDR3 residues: CASSLLPGAGNSPLHF. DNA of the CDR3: TGCGCCAGCAGCTTGTTGCCGGGGGCTGGAAATTCACCCCTCCACTTT.

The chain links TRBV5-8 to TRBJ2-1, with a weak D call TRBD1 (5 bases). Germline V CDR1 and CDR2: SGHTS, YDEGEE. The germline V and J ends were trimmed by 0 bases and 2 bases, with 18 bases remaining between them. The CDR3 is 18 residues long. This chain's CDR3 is CASSLEMGQSETYNEQFF. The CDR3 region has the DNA TGTGCCAGCAGCTTGGAAATGGGGCAGTCTGAAACCTACAATGAGCAGTTCTTC.

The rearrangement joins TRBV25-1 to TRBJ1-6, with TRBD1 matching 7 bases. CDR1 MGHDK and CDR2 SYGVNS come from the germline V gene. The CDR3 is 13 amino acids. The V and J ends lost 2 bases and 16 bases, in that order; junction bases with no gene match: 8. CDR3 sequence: CASSEIQGQRLHF. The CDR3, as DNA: TGTGCCAGCAGTGAAATTCAGGGACAGCGACTCCACTTT.

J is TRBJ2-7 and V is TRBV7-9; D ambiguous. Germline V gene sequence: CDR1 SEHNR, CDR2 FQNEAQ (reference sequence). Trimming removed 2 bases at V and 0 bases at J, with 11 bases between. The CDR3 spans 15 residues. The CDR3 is CASSLLPGSSYEQYF. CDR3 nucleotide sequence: TGTGCCAGCAGCTTATTGCCGGGTTCCTCCTACGAGCAGTACTTC.

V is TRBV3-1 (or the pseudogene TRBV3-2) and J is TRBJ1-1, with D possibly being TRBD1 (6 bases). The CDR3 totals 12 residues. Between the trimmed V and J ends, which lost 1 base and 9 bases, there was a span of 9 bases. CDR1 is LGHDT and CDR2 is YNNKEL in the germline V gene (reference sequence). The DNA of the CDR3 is TGTGCCAGCAGCCAAGGGGGGGGGCAAGCTTTCTTT. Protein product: CASSQGGGQAFF.

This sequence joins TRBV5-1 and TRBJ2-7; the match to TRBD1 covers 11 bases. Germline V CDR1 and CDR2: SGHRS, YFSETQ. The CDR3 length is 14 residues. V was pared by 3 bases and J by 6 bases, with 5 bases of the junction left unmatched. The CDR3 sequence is CASSSGQGAGEQYF. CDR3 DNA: TGCGCCAGCAGCTCCGGACAGGGGGCCGGCGAGCAGTACTTC. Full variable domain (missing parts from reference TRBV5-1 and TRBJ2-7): KAGVTQTPRYLIKTRGQQVTLSCSPISGHRSVSWYQQTPGQGLQFLFEYFSETQRNKGNFPGRFSGRQFSNSRSEMNVSTLELGDSALYLCASSSGQGAGEQYFGPGTRLTVT.

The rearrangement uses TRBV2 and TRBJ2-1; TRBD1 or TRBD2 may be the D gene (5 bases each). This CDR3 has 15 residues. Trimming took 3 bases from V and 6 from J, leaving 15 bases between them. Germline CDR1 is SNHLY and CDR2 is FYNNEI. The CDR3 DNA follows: TGTGCCAGCAGTGACTGGGACCCCACCTCCAATGAGCAGTTCTTC. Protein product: CASSDWDPTSNEQFF.

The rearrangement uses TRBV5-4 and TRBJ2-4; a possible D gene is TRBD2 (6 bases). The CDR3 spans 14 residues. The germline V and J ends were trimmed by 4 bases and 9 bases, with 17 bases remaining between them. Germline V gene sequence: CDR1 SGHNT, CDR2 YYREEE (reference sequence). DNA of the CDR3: TGTGCCAGCAGCGAGGGGTCTAGCGATCTCATTCAGTACTTC. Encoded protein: CASSEGSSDLIQYF.

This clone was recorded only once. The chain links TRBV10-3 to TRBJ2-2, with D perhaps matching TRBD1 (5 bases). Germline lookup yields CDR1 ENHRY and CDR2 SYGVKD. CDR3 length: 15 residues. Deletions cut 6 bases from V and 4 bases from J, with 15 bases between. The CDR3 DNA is TGTGCCATCAGAGCAGGGTATCGTGGCACCGGGGAGCTGTTTTTT. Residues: CAIRAGYRGTGELFF.

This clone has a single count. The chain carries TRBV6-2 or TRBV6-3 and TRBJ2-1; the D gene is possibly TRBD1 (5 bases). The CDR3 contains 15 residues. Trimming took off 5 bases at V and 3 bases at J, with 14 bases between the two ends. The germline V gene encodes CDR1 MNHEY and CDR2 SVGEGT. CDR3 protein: CASSPPGHFYNEQFF. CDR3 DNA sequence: TGTGCCAGCAGTCCCCCCGGACACTTCTACAATGAGCAGTTCTTC.

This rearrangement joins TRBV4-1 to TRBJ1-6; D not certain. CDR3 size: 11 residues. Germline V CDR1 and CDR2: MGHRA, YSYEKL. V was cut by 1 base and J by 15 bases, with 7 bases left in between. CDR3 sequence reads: CASSQGQGLHF. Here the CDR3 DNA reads TGCGCCAGCAGCCAAGGCCAAGGCCTCCACTTT.

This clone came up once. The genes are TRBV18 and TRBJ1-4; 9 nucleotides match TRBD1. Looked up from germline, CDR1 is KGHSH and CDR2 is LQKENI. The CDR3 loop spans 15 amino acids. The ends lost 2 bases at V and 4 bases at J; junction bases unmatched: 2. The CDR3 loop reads CASSPGDRVNEKLFF. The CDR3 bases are TGTGCCAGCTCACCAGGGGACAGGGTTAATGAAAAACTGTTTTTT.

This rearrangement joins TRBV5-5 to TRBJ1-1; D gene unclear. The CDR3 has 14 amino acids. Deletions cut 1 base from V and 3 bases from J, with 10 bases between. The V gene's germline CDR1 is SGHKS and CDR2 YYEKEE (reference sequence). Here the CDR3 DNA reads TGTGCCAGCAGCTTGTTGGGTATGGACACTGAAGCTTTCTTT. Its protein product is CASSLLGMDTEAFF. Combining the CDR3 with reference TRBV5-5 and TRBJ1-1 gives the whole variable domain DAGVTQSPTHLIKTRGQQVTLRCSPISGHKSVSWYQQVLGQGPQFIFQYYEKEERGRGNFPDRFSARQFPNYSSELNVNALLLGDSALYLCASSLLGMDTEAFFGQGTRLTVV.

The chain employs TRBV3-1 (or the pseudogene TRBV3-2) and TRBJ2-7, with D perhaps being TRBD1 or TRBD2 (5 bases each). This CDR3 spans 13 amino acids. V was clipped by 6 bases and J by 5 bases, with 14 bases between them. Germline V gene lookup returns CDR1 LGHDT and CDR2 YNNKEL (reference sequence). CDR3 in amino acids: CASRHEGRNEQYF. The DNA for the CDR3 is TGTGCCAGCAGACATGAGGGACGTAACGAGCAGTACTTC.

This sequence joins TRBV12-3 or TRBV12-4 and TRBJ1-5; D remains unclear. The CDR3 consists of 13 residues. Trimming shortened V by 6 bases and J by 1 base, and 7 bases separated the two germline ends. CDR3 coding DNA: TGTGCCAGCAGGCACACAAGCAATCAGCCCCAGCATTTT. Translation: CASRHTSNQPQHF.

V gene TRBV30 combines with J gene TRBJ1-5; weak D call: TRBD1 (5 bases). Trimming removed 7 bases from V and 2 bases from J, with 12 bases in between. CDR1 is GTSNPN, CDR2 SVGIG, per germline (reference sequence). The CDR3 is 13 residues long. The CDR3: CAFSRQRNQPQHF. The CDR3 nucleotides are TGTGCCTTCTCCCGACAGCGCAATCAGCCCCAGCATTTT.

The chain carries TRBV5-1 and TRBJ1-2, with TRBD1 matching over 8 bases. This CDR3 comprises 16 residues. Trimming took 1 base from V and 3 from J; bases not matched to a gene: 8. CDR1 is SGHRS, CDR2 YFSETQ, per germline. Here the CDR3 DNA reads TGCGCCAGCAGCTTGTCGGAGACAGGGGTATACTATGGCTACACCTTC. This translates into CASSLSETGVYYGYTF.

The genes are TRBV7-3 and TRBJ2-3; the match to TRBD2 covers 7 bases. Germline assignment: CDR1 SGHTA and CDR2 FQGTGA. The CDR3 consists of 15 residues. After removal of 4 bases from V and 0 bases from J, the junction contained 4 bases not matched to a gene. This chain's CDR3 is CASSSTGGSTDTQYF. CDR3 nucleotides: TGTGCCAGCAGCTCTACCGGGGGGAGCACAGATACGCAGTATTTT.

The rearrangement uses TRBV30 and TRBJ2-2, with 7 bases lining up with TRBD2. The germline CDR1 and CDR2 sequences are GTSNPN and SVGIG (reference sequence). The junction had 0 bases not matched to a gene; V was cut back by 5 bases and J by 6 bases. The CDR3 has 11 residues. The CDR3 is CAWAGAGELFF. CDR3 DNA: TGTGCCTGGGCGGGGGCCGGGGAGCTGTTTTTT.

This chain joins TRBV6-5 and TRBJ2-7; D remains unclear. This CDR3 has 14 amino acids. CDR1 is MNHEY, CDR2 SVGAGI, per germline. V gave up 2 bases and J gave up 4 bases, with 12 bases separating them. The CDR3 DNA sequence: TGTGCCAGCAGTTACCTTGGGCCCTCGTACGAGCAGTACTTC. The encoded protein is CASSYLGPSYEQYF.

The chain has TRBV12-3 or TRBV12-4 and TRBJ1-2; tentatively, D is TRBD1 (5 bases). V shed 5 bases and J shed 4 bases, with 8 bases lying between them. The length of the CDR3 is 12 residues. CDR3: CASSRQGYGYTF. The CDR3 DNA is TGTGCCAGCAGTCGTCAGGGCTATGGCTACACCTTC.

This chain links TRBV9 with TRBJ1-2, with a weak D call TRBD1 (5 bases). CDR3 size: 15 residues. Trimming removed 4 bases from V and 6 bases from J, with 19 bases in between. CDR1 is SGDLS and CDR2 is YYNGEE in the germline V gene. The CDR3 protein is CASSPRGAALNGYTF. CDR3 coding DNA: TGTGCCAGCAGCCCCCGAGGGGCAGCCTTAAATGGCTACACCTTC.

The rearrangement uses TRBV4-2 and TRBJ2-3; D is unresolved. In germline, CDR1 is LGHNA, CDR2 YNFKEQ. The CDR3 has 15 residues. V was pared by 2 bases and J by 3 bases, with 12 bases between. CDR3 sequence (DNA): TGTGCCAGCAGCCAATTCACGGGCCCTACAGATACGCAGTATTTT. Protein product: CASSQFTGPTDTQYF.

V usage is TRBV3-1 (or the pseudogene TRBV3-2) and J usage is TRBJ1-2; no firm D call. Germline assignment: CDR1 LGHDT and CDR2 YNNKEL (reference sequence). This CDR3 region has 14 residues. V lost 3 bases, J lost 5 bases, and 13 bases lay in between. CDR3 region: CASSHPPGGYGYTF. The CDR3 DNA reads TGTGCCAGCAGCCACCCACCGGGCGGATATGGCTACACCTTC.